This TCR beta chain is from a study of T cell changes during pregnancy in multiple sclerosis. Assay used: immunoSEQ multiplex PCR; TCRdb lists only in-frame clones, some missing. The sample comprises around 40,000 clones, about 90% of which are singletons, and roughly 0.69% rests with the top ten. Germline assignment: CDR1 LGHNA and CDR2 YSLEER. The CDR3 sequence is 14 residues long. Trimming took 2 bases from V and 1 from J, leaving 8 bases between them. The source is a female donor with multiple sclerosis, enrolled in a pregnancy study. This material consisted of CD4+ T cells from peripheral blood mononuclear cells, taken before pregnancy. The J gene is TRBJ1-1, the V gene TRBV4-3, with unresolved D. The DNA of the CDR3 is TGCGCCAGCAGCCAACTTATCCCGAACACTGAAGCTTTCTTT. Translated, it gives CASSQLIPNTEAFF.